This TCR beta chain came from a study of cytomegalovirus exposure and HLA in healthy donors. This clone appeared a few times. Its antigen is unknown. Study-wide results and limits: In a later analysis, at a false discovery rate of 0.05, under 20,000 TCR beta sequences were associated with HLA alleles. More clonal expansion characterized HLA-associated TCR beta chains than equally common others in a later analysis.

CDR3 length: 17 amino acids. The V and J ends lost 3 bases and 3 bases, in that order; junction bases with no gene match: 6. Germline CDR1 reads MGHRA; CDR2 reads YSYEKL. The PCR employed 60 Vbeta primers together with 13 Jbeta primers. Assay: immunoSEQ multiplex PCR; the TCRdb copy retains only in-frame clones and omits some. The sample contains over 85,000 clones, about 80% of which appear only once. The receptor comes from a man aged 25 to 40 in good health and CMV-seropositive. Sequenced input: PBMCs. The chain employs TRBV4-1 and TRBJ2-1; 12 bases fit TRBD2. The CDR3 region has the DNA TGCGCCAGCAGCCATCTGACTAGCGGGGGCCTCTACAATGAGCAGTTCTTC. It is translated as CASSHLTSGGLYNEQFF.